This TCR beta chain was profiled in a study of regulatory T cells in long-lasting Graves disease. Study results and limitations: TRBV28, TRBJ1-2 and TRBJ2-5 emerged as the favored segments in persistent disease. The analysis examined peripheral blood only and excluded thyroid tissue.

Arm-PCR of CDR3 regions with iRepertoire HTBI primers generated TCR beta libraries. TCRdb used MiXCR to reprocess the multiplex PCR reads, holding one entry per CDR3 protein. The sample has about 560,000 distinct CDR3 sequences, about 16% seen once. Note on this clonotype: Its specificity is not known. A much bigger clone sits one base away, suggesting this may be a read error.

Germline CDR1 SEHNR, CDR2 FQNEAQ (reference sequence). This CDR3 region has 15 residues. Time point described: newly diagnosed GD, antithyroid drugs for less than 3 months. The authors made the TCR library using RNA they extracted from PBMCs. The authors diagnosed Graves' disease using American Thyroid Association guidelines. These data are also associated with another study on T cells in Graves' hyperthyroidism and ophthalmopathy.

This clonotype was sampled from a man aged 18 to 29 with Graves disease. The sample here was peripheral blood mononuclear cells (PBMCs), taken at new diagnosis, from a patient treated with antithyroid drugs. The chain carries TRBV7-9 and TRBJ2-1, with D perhaps matching TRBD1 or TRBD2 (6 bases each). This CDR3 is CASSLEGGFYNEQSF. The CDR3 DNA follows: TGTGCCAGCAGCTTGGAGGGGGGCTTCTACAATGAGCAGTCCTTC.